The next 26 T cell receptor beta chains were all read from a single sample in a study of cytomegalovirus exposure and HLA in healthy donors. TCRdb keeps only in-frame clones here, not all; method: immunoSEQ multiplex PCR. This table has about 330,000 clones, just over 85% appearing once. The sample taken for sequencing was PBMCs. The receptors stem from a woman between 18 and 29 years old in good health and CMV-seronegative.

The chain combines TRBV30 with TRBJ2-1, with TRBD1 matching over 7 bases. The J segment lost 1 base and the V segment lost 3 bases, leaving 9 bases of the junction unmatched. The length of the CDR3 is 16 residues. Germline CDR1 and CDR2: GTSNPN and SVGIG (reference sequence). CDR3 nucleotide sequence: TGTGCCTGGAGCGGTTCGGGCAGGGGGTCCTACAATGAGCAGTTCTTC. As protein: CAWSGSGRGSYNEQFF.

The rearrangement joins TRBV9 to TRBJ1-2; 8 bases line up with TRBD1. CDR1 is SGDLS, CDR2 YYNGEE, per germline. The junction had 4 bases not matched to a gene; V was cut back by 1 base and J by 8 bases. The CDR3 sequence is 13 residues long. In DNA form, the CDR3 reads TGTGCCAGCAGCGTATGGACAGGGACCGGCTACACCTTC. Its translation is CASSVWTGTGYTF.

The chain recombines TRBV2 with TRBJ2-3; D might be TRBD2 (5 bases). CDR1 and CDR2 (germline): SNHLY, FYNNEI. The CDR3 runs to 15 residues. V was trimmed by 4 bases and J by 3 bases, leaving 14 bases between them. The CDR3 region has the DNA TGTGCCAGCAGTGTGTCACCCGGGGTGACAGATACGCAGTATTTT. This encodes CASSVSPGVTDTQYF.

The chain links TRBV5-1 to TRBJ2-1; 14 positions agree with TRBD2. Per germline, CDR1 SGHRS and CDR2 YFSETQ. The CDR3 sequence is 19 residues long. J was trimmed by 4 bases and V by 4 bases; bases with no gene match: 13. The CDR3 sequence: CASSQHGSGLAGDYNEQFF. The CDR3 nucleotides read TGCGCCAGCAGCCAGCATGGGTCGGGACTAGCGGGAGATTACAATGAGCAGTTCTTC.

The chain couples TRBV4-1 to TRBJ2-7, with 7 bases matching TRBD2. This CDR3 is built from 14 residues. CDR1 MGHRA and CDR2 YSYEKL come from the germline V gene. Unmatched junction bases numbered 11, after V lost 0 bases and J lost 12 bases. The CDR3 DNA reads TGCGCCAGCAGCCAAGATGTCAGGGAGGGCCTCCGGTACTTC. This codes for CASSQDVREGLRYF.

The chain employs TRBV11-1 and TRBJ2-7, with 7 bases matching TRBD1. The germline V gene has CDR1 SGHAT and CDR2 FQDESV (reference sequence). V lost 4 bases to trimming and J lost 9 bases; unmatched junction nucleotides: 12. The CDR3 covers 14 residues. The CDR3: CASSSPGQSTLQYF. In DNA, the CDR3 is TGTGCCAGCAGCTCACCGGGACAGTCTACGTTGCAGTACTTC.

CDR3 DNA sequence: TGTGCCACCAGCAGGGCGACAGGGGGGTGGGGTGAAGCTTTCTTT. It translates to CATSRATGGWGEAFF. This chain uses TRBV15 with TRBJ1-1, with 9 nucleotides matching TRBD1. The CDR3 is 15 residues long. V was clipped by 3 bases and J by 7 bases; unmatched bases: 9. Germline loops: CDR1 LNHNV, CDR2 YYDKDF (reference sequence).

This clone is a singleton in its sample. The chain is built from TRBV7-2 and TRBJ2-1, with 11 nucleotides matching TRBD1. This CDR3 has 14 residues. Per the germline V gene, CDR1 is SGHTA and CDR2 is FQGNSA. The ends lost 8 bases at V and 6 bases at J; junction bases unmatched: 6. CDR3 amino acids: CASGGTGGINEQFF. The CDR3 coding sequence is TGTGCCAGCGGTGGGACAGGGGGAATCAATGAGCAGTTCTTC.

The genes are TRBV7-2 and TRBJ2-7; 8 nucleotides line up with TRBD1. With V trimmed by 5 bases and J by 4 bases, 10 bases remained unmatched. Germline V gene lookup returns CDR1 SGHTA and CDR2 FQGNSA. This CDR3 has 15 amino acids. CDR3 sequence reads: CASSLNDRGVYEQYF. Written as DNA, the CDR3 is TGTGCCAGCAGCCTAAACGACAGGGGTGTTTACGAGCAGTACTTC.

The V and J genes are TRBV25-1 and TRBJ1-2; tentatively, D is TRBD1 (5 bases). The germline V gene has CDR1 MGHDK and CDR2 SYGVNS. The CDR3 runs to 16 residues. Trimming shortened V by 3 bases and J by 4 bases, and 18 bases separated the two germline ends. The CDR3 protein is CASSESGRQSSYGYTF. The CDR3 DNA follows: TGTGCCAGCAGTGAGTCCGGGAGACAGAGTAGCTATGGCTACACCTTC.

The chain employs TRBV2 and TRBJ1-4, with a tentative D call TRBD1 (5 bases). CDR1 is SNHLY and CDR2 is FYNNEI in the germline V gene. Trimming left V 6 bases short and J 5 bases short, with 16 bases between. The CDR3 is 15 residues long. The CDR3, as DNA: TGTGCCAGCAGGTCCTACGGACAAGGGAATGAAAAACTGTTTTTT. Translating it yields CASRSYGQGNEKLFF.

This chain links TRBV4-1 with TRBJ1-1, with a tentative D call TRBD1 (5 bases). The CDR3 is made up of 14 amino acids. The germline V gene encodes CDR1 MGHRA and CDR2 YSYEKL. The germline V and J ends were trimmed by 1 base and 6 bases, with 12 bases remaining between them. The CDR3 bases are TGCGCCAGCAGCCAAGTCTCTATACAGGCTGAAGCTTTCTTT. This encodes CASSQVSIQAEAFF.

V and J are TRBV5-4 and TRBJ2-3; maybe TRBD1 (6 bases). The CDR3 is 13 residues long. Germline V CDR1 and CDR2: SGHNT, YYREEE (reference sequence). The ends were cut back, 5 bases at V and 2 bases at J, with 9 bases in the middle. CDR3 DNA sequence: TGTGCCAGCAGTCAGGGGTCCACAGATACGCAGTATTTT. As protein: CASSQGSTDTQYF.

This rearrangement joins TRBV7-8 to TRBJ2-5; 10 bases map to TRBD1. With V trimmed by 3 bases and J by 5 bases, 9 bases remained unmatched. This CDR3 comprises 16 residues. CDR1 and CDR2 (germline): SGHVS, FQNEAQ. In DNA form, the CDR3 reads TGTGCCAGCAGCTTGCGCCGGGACAGGGGACCCGAGACCCAGTACTTC. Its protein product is CASSLRRDRGPETQYF. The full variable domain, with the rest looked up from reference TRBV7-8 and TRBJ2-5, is GAGVSQSPRYKVAKRGQDVALRCDPISGHVSLFWYQQALGQGPEFLTYFQNEAQLDKSGLPSDRFFAERPEGSVSTLKIQRTQQEDSAVYLCASSLRRDRGPETQYFGPGTRLLVL.

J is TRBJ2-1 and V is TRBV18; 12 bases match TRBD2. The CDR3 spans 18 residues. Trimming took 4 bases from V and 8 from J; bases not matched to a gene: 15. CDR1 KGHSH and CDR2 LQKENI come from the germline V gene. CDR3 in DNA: TGTGCCAGCTCACGACCCGCGGGACTAGCGGGCGGGAGCTATGAGCAGTTCTTC. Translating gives CASSRPAGLAGGSYEQFF.

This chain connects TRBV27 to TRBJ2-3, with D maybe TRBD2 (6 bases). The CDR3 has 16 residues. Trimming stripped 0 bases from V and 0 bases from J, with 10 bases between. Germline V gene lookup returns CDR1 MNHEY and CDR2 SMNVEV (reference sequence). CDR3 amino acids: CASSLSPGESTDTQYF. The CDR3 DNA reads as TGTGCCAGCAGTTTATCCCCGGGGGAGAGCACAGATACGCAGTATTTT.

CDR3 protein: CASPQREETDTQYF. The CDR3 DNA reads TGCGCCAGCCCGCAGCGGGAGGAGACGGATACGCAGTATTTT. The rearrangement uses TRBV10-1 and TRBJ2-3, with 9 nucleotides matching TRBD2. The V gene end was trimmed by 8 bases and the J gene end by 6 bases; junction bases not matched to a gene: 9. This CDR3 is 14 amino acids long. CDR1 and CDR2 from the germline V gene are WNHNN and SYGVQD (reference sequence).

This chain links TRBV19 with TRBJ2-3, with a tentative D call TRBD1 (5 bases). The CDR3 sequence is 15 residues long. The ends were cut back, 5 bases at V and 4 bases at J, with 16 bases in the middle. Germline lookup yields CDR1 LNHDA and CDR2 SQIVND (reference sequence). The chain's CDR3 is CASSPGQAQADTQYF. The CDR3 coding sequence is TGTGCCAGTAGTCCCGGACAAGCCCAGGCAGATACGCAGTATTTT.

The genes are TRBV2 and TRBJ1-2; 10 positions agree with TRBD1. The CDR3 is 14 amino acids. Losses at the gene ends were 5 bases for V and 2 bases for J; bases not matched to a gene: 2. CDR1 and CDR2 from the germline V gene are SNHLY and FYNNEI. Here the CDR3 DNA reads TGTGCCAGCAGTTCGGACAGGGGGAACTATGGCTACACCTTC. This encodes CASSSDRGNYGYTF.

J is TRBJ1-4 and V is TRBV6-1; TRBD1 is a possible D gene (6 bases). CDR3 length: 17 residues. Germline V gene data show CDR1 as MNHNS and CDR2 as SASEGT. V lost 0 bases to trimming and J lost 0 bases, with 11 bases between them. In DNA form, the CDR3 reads TGTGCCAGCAGTGAAGCCGACAGGTTTGCAACTAATGAAAAACTGTTTTTT. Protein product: CASSEADRFATNEKLFF.

Here the CDR3 DNA reads TGTGCCAGCAGCTCCGACATATCCTCCTACGAGCAGTACTTC. This sequence encodes CASSSDISSYEQYF. The rearrangement links TRBV7-2 to TRBJ2-7; D ambiguous. The CDR3 contains 14 residues. From germline, CDR1 is SGHTA and CDR2 FQGNSA. Trimming took 4 bases from V and 0 from J, leaving 10 bases between them.

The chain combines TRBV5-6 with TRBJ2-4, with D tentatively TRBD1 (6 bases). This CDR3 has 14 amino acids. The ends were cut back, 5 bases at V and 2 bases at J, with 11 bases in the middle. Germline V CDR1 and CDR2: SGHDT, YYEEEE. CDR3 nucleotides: TGTGCCAGCAGTATGCAGGGGACCAAAAACATTCAGTACTTC. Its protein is CASSMQGTKNIQYF.

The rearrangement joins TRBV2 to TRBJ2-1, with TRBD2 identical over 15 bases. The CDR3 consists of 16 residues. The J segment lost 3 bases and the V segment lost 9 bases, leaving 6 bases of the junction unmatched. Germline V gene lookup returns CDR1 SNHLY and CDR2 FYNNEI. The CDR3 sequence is CARGLAGGTFYNEQFF. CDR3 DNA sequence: TGTGCCAGGGGACTAGCGGGAGGCACCTTCTACAATGAGCAGTTCTTC.

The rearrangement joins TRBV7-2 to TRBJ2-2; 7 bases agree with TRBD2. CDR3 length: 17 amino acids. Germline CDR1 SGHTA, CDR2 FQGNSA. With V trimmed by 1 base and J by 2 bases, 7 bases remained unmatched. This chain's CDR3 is CASSLVRGSLNTGELFF. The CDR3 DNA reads TGTGCCAGCAGCTTAGTTCGCGGGAGCCTAAACACCGGGGAGCTGTTTTTT.

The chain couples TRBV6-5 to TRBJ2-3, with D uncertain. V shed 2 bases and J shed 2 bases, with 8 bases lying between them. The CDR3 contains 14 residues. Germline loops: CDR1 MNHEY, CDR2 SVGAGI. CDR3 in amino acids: CASSYGQHTDTQYF. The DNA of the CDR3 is TGTGCCAGCAGTTACGGGCAGCACACAGATACGCAGTATTTT.

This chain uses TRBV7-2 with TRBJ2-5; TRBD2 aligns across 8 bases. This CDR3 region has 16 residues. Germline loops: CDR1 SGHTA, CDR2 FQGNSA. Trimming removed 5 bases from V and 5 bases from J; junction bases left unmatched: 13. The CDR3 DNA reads TGTGCCAGCAGCCCCTCGCAAGCGGGAGTAGGGGAGACCCAGTACTTC. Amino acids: CASSPSQAGVGETQYF.